Shown below are 30 T cell receptor beta chains from a single sample sequenced in a study of control samples from healthy donors and cancer patients. Sequencing was performed with immunoSEQ multiplex PCR; in TCRdb, only in-frame clones are kept and a portion is missing. This table has 250,000 to 300,000 clones, about 80% appearing once. Sequences were obtained from PBMCs. These receptors were taken from an older woman with lung cancer.

In regard to this clone: At one of its ends the junction is not consistent with the germline gene, which may arise from a read error. The chain combines TRBV4-1 with TRBJ2-2; 7 bases are a match to TRBD2. This CDR3 contains 15 residues. CDR1 and CDR2 from the germline V gene are MGHRA and YSYEKL. The CDR3 DNA follows: TGCGCCAGCAGCCCCCGTGGGGGGGGTACCGGAGAGCTGTTTTTT. Residues: CASSPRGGGTGELFF.

This chain uses TRBV6-5 with TRBJ1-2; perhaps TRBD1 as D (5 bases). V was clipped by 6 bases and J by 6 bases, with 14 bases between them. Germline V gene sequence: CDR1 MNHEY, CDR2 SVGAGI. This CDR3 is built from 13 residues. CDR3 in amino acids: CASRTQTGDGYTF. CDR3 nucleotide sequence: TGTGCCAGCAGAACCCAAACAGGAGATGGCTACACCTTC.

This clone was picked up a small number of times. The chain recombines TRBV9 with TRBJ1-3; D is perhaps TRBD1 (5 bases). The V and J ends lost 4 bases and 9 bases respectively, with 26 bases between them. CDR3 length: 17 amino acids. Germline V gene data show CDR1 as SGDLS and CDR2 as YYNGEE. CDR3 nucleotide sequence: TGTGCCAGCAGCACTCAGCCGCGGGGCCCTCGAATCAGCACCATATATTTT. The encoded protein is CASSTQPRGPRISTIYF.

This sequence joins TRBV2 and TRBJ2-5; TRBD1 matches at 9 bases. The CDR3 spans 14 residues. Germline lookup yields CDR1 SNHLY and CDR2 FYNNEI. Unmatched junction bases numbered 8, after V lost 7 bases and J lost 5 bases. The CDR3 region has the DNA TGTGCCAGCACCCTGGGACAGGGCGGTGAGACCCAGTACTTC. Protein sequence: CASTLGQGGETQYF.

The V and J genes are TRBV6-5 and TRBJ1-4, with a possible D match to TRBD1 (6 bases). Looked up from germline, CDR1 is MNHEY and CDR2 is SVGAGI. The length of the CDR3 is 15 residues. Trimming took 3 bases from V and 4 from J, leaving 12 bases between them. The CDR3 sequence is CASSYSEGGNEKLFF. CDR3 DNA sequence: TGTGCCAGCAGTTATTCGGAAGGGGGTAATGAAAAACTGTTTTTT.

This clone was recorded a few times. V gene TRBV4-1 combines with J gene TRBJ1-2; 10 bases map to TRBD1. V lost 4 bases, J lost 8 bases, and 13 bases stayed unmatched. There are 16 residues in the CDR3. Germline CDR1 reads MGHRA; CDR2 reads YSYEKL. CDR3 sequence (DNA): TGCGCCAGCAGCCGGGGGGCGGACAGGGGGACGATGGGCTACACCTTC. This translates into CASSRGADRGTMGYTF.

The J gene is TRBJ1-2, the V gene TRBV9; D perhaps matches TRBD1 (6 bases). Germline lookup yields CDR1 SGDLS and CDR2 YYNGEE. V lost 4 bases and J lost 4, with 11 bases in between. This CDR3 contains 13 residues. The CDR3 loop is CASSSTGRYGYTF. In DNA, the CDR3 is TGTGCCAGCAGCTCTACAGGGCGCTATGGCTACACCTTC.

This clone was found a few times. J is TRBJ1-1 and V is TRBV24-1; D not certain. The V end lost 5 bases, the J end lost 5 bases, and 11 bases lay between the germline ends. Germline CDR1 reads KGHDR; CDR2 reads SFDVKD. CDR3 size: 13 residues. CDR3 protein: CATSGGAYTEAFF. The CDR3 nucleotides read TGTGCCACCAGTGGGGGAGCTTATACTGAAGCTTTCTTT.

V and J are TRBV19 and TRBJ2-1; TRBD1 matches 7 bases. Germline V gene sequence: CDR1 LNHDA, CDR2 SQIVND (reference sequence). This CDR3 region has 13 residues. V lost 8 bases to trimming and J lost 8 bases; unmatched junction nucleotides: 9. CDR3 sequence reads: CASSNRGQDEQFF. The DNA for the CDR3 is TGTGCCAGTTCAAACAGGGGCCAGGATGAGCAGTTCTTC.

The rearrangement uses TRBV6-1 and TRBJ1-2; D is unresolved. Germline V gene sequence: CDR1 MNHNS, CDR2 SASEGT. The CDR3 covers 14 residues. V gave up 2 bases and J gave up 3 bases, with 10 bases separating them. CDR3 DNA: TGTGCCAGCAGTGAATACCAAGGTGACTATGGCTACACCTTC. Translation gives CASSEYQGDYGYTF.

The V and J genes are TRBV9 and TRBJ2-2; D possibly uses TRBD1 or TRBD2 (5 bases each). The germline V gene has CDR1 SGDLS and CDR2 YYNGEE. The CDR3 length is 15 residues. Trimming removed 1 base from V and 2 bases from J, with 9 bases in between. The DNA of the CDR3 is TGTGCCAGCAGCGTAAGAGGGACCAACACCGGGGAGCTGTTTTTT. Translating gives CASSVRGTNTGELFF.

This chain connects TRBV11-1 to TRBJ2-7, with a tentative D call TRBD1 (6 bases). This CDR3 comprises 14 residues. Per germline, CDR1 SGHAT and CDR2 FQDESV (reference sequence). Deletions cut 5 bases from V and 3 bases from J, with 14 bases between. CDR3 residues: CASSPGDGDYEQYF. The CDR3, as DNA: TGTGCCAGCAGCCCAGGGGACGGGGACTACGAGCAGTACTTC.

CDR3 nucleotide sequence: TGTGCCAGCAGTTTCGGGGACAGACCAGGAGATACGCAGTATTTT. This gives the protein CASSFGDRPGDTQYF. V usage is TRBV27 and J usage is TRBJ2-3; 7 bases agree with TRBD1. CDR1 is MNHEY and CDR2 is SMNVEV in the germline V gene (reference sequence). The junction had 8 bases not matched to a gene; V was cut back by 3 bases and J by 5 bases. This CDR3 has 15 amino acids.

The rearrangement uses TRBV28 and TRBJ1-2; the D is unclear. Germline CDR1 MDHEN, CDR2 SYDVKM. The CDR3 has 12 residues. V lost 4 bases, J lost 4 bases, and 7 bases lay in between. The CDR3, as DNA: TGTGCCAGCAGTTCCGGAGGCTATGGCTACACCTTC. Its protein is CASSSGGYGYTF.

This clone was detected once. The rearrangement links TRBV6-6 to TRBJ2-2; D may correspond to TRBD1 or TRBD2 (5 bases each). V was cut by 7 bases and J by 5 bases, with 20 bases left in between. This CDR3 has 16 amino acids. The germline V gene has CDR1 MNHNY and CDR2 SVGAGI (reference sequence). CDR3 region: CASKGPGSGGTGELFF. The DNA for the CDR3 is TGTGCCAGCAAGGGGCCGGGGAGCGGAGGTACCGGGGAGCTGTTTTTT.

The J gene is TRBJ2-3, the V gene TRBV19, with D uncertain. The CDR3 sequence is 13 residues long. Germline V gene lookup returns CDR1 LNHDA and CDR2 SQIVND (reference sequence). Trimming took off 6 bases at V and 4 bases at J, with 11 bases between the two ends. DNA for the CDR3: TGTGCCAGTAGAGTCAGTAGTGCAGATACGCAGTATTTT. Translated: CASRVSSADTQYF.

The gene calls are TRBV30 and TRBJ1-2; 10 nucleotides match TRBD1. CDR1 and CDR2 from the germline V gene are GTSNPN and SVGIG (reference sequence). The CDR3 extends over 13 amino acids. The junction had 5 bases not matched to a gene; V was cut back by 3 bases and J by 7 bases. Here the CDR3 reads CAWSDRGPFGYTF. The CDR3 nucleotides read TGTGCCTGGAGCGACAGGGGGCCGTTTGGCTACACCTTC.

Ten or more counts support this clone. This chain connects TRBV29-1 to TRBJ2-7; 7 positions match TRBD1. Germline trimming cut 6 bases from V and 6 bases from J; bases unmatched to any gene: 11. The CDR3 has 13 amino acids. Germline loops: CDR1 SQVTM, CDR2 ANQGSEA. The chain's CDR3 is CSVVDRVPSEQYF. Written as DNA, the CDR3 is TGCAGCGTGGTCGACAGGGTCCCGAGCGAGCAGTACTTC.

The rearrangement uses TRBV5-6 and TRBJ1-2; 10 nucleotides align to TRBD1. Germline-derived CDR1 and CDR2 are SGHDT and YYEEEE. Losses at the gene ends were 4 bases for V and 8 bases for J; bases not matched to a gene: 5. The CDR3 sequence is 13 residues long. The CDR3, as DNA: TGTGCCAGCAGCCCCGGGACAGGGGAAGGCTACACCTTC. This codes for CASSPGTGEGYTF.

CDR3 residues: CASRPDREGGYTF. CDR3 in DNA: TGTGCCAGCAGACCAGACAGGGAGGGAGGCTACACCTTC. The rearrangement uses TRBV5-4 and TRBJ1-2; 7 bases are a match to TRBD1. The CDR3 runs to 13 residues. Germline V gene sequence: CDR1 SGHNT, CDR2 YYREEE (reference sequence). The V and J ends lost 5 bases and 8 bases, in that order; junction bases with no gene match: 9.

The table lists this clone with a few counts. Different DNA sequences within this sample yield the same CDR3. The chain has TRBV7-9 and TRBJ1-1; D gene uncertain. Germline loops: CDR1 SEHNR, CDR2 FQNEAQ (reference sequence). V lost 5 bases and J lost 8, with 9 bases in between. This CDR3 has 11 amino acids. Here the CDR3 reads CASSGGLEAFF. In nucleotides, the CDR3 is TGTGCCAGCAGCGGAGGACTGGAAGCTTTCTTT.

The rearrangement uses TRBV7-3 and TRBJ2-7, with D tentatively TRBD1 (6 bases). V lost 2 bases, J lost 5 bases, and 10 bases lay in between. The germline CDR1 and CDR2 sequences are SGHTA and FQGTGA. The CDR3 extends over 13 amino acids. The CDR3 DNA sequence: TGTGCCAGCAGCTTATGGGACAACCACGAGCAGTACTTC. This codes for CASSLWDNHEQYF.

V gene TRBV11-1 combines with J gene TRBJ1-6; the D is unclear. Trimming took 4 bases from V and 1 from J, leaving 11 bases between them. This CDR3 has 16 residues. CDR1 and CDR2 from the germline V gene are SGHAT and FQDESV (reference sequence). The CDR3 DNA sequence: TGTGCCAGCAGCTCCCACAGAGGTTCCTATAATTCACCCCTCCACTTT. Its translation is CASSSHRGSYNSPLHF.

The chain uses TRBV27 and TRBJ1-1; weak D call: TRBD1 (5 bases). The CDR3 spans 14 residues. With 8 bases removed from V and 2 bases from J, the gap between germline ends came to 15 bases. The germline V gene has CDR1 MNHEY and CDR2 SMNVEV (reference sequence). In nucleotides, the CDR3 is TGTGCCAGCTCCAAATCAGGGTTTAACACTGAAGCTTTCTTT. Its translation: CASSKSGFNTEAFF.

This clone was detected a few times. V and J are TRBV7-9 and TRBJ1-5; D is ambiguous. CDR3 length equals 17 residues. V was cut by 6 bases and J by 0 bases, with 18 bases left in between. Germline CDR1 reads SEHNR; CDR2 reads FQNEAQ (reference sequence). The CDR3 spells CASSLGDQASSNQPQHF. CDR3 in DNA: TGTGCCAGCAGTCTCGGGGATCAGGCGAGTAGCAATCAGCCCCAGCATTTT.

V and J are TRBV6-5 and TRBJ2-3, with 9 bases fitting TRBD1. The CDR3 is made up of 15 amino acids. V dropped 7 bases and J dropped 4; count of bases not matched to a gene: 9. Germline values: CDR1 MNHEY, CDR2 SVGAGI. CDR3 nucleotide sequence: TGTGCCAGCACCTCGGGGACAGGGAATTCAGATACGCAGTATTTT. Protein: CASTSGTGNSDTQYF.

This chain connects TRBV2 to TRBJ2-7; no clear D gene. The V gene lost 4 bases and the J gene lost 0 bases, with 13 bases spanning the gap. The CDR3 has 15 residues. Germline V gene sequence: CDR1 SNHLY, CDR2 FYNNEI. The CDR3 DNA reads as TGTGCCAGCAGTGTGGAGTGGATTAGCTCCTACGAGCAGTACTTC. This gives the protein CASSVEWISSYEQYF.

The count of this clone is one. The chain links TRBV9 to TRBJ2-2, with D possibly TRBD2 on 6 matching bases. CDR3 size: 15 residues. Germline lookup yields CDR1 SGDLS and CDR2 YYNGEE. Trimming took 3 bases from V and 7 from J, leaving 16 bases between them. CDR3 nucleotide sequence: TGTGCCAGCAGCGCCGTATCGGGAGAATACGGGGAGCTGTTTTTT. The encoded protein is CASSAVSGEYGELFF.

This clone showed up just a few times. The chain couples TRBV6-1 to TRBJ2-7, with TRBD1 matching over 8 bases. V shed 0 bases and J 2 bases; nucleotides not matched to a gene: 12. This CDR3 is 18 amino acids long. Germline V lookup: CDR1 MNHNS, CDR2 SASEGT. CDR3 DNA: TGTGCCAGCAGTGAAGCTAGGCAGGGGGCGCCTTCTACCTACGAGCAGTACTTC. Translation gives CASSEARQGAPSTYEQYF.

This clone occurred once. The CDR3 sequence is CASSTRQGGDRYTF. CDR3 bases: TGTGCCAGCAGCACGCGACAGGGGGGGGACCGCTACACCTTC. The V and J genes are TRBV3-1 (or the pseudogene TRBV3-2) and TRBJ1-2, with 9 bases matching TRBD1. Germline CDR1 and CDR2: LGHDT and YNNKEL (reference sequence). The CDR3 has 14 residues. V lost 5 bases, J lost 9 bases, and 10 bases stayed unmatched.